This TCR beta chain was sequenced in a study of T-cell memory formation after mild COVID-19 (dated by TCRdb to the early 2020s). Concerning the study at large: Most TCR sequence clusters were specific to one of the two donors. T-cell clones expanding and contracting after mild COVID-19 in two donors were tracked by longitudinal TCRalpha and TCRbeta repertoire sequencing. The cohort comprised two young, previously healthy adult volunteers, one female and one male. Paper-wide results and their limitations: SARS-CoV-2 specificity was not confirmed for the second-wave clones peaking on day 37. Only two mild cases were covered by the study, and larger cohorts that include severe cases with pre-infection samples were considered necessary. Clones that contracted from day 15 to 85 showed balanced CD4/CD8 phenotypes, whereas a second wave of clones that expanded from day 15 to 37 leaned towards CD4+. Some responding clones were found in pre-infection memory, which suggests that pre-existing cross-reactive memory T cells took part in the SARS-CoV-2 response. Contracting CD4+ clones were located mainly in the CM and EM memory subsets, whereas CD8+ clones were found to be enriched in EMRA.

This clonotype was recorded a few times. Which antigen it targets is not known. No quality values exist for individual bases; no much larger clone is one base distant. Ficoll-Paque density gradient centrifugation was used to isolate PBMCs. Sequenced using an Illumina NovaSeq 6000. TCRalpha and TCRbeta cDNA libraries were constructed by 5'RACE with constant-segment primers, with sample barcodes and unique molecular identifiers being introduced. Trizol reagent was used to extract RNA from every sample. Libraries were amplified in two PCR steps, with a second sample barcode and Illumina TruSeq adapters added in the second step. Libraries were sequenced on an Illumina NovaSeq with 2 x 150 bp paired-end reads. Under the source paper's analysis protocol: Reads were demultiplexed and collapsed into UMI-guided consensus sequences with migec v1.2.7. Using mixcr v2.1.11, UMI consensuses were aligned to TRA and TRB V and J templates and then assembled into clonotypes. A clonotype was counted as expanded or contracted only when both edgeR and NoisET called the clonotype significant, with the noise models trained on biological replicates. For edgeR calls, the thresholds were a false discovery rate-adjusted p below 0.01 and a log2 fold-change of 1. As an exploratory analysis of dynamics, PCA with hierarchical clustering was applied to max-normalized trajectories of the 1000 most abundant clonotypes. Separately sequenced CD4+ and CD8+ repertoires were used to assign the CD4 or CD8 phenotype of responding clones. The raw public data were reprocessed by TCRdb itself: fastp quality trimming at Q25, MiXCR clonotype calling, in-frame beta chains only. CDR3 protein sequences are deduplicated, and each keeps its most common genes and DNA. None of the V and J calls come from the authors' own analysis; TCRdb made them. In this sample the table shows roughly 450,000 distinct CDR3 sequences, about 20% of which occur a single time. 20% to 25% of the sample is taken by the ten largest.

The CDR3 has 16 amino acids, counting the end cysteine and phenylalanine. Just CDR3 DNA is preserved here, 48 bases in frame from base 1. Per the germline V gene, MGHRA is the CDR1 and YSYEKL is the CDR2. The germline V end is reduced by 2 bases and the J end by 7 bases; junction bases left unmatched: 12. Sequenced input: PBMCs or a T cell subset sorted from them (not recorded which). This receptor was obtained from a man younger than 35 who had mild COVID-19 (a few samples of this study predate the infection). The sample titles of this study are shuffled in the database, so cell type and time point are left out; the donor was told from shared clones. The rearrangement combines TRBV4-1 with TRBJ1-2; 8 nucleotides in the junction match TRBD1. The CDR3 sequence is CASSQTTPDRDFGYTF. In nucleotide form, the sequence is TGCGCCAGCAGCCAAACCACCCCGGACAGGGATTTTGGCTACACCTTC.